The 27 T cell receptor beta chains listed next were all sequenced from one sample in a study of OX40 agonist ivuxolimab in advanced cancers. Here immunoSEQ multiplex PCR was the method, and the copy in TCRdb shows in-frame clones only, minus some. The sample consists of 95,000 to 150,000 clones, around 93% of them appearing once. Sequencing used CD4+ or CD8+ T cells sorted from blood, obtained in a trial of the OX40 agonist ivuxolimab. These receptors all stem from an adult with an advanced solid tumor such as melanoma, head and neck, liver or kidney cancer.

This chain connects TRBV6-1 to TRBJ2-5; TRBD1 might be the D (5 bases). Trimming left V 4 bases short and J 1 base short, with 13 bases between. The germline gives CDR1 MNHNS, CDR2 SASEGT. This CDR3 is built from 15 residues. The CDR3 coding sequence is TGTGCCAGCAGTGCAGGGCCGACACCCCAAGAGACCCAGTACTTC. Translating gives CASSAGPTPQETQYF.

The chain recombines TRBV7-2 with TRBJ2-1; TRBD2 might be the D (5 bases). The length of the CDR3 is 13 residues. Germline lookup yields CDR1 SGHTA and CDR2 FQGNSA. Trimming removed 7 bases from V and 3 bases from J, with 10 bases in between. CDR3 DNA sequence: TGTGCCAGCAACCCCGGGAACTACAATGAGCAGTTCTTC. This gives the protein CASNPGNYNEQFF.

This clone was observed a single time. The gene calls are TRBV11-3 and TRBJ2-1; 8 positions match TRBD2. This CDR3 has 12 residues. From germline, CDR1 is SGHNT and CDR2 YENEEA. Unmatched junction bases numbered 3, after V lost 5 bases and J lost 9 bases. CDR3 sequence: CASSPGGGEQFF. The CDR3 DNA sequence: TGTGCCAGCAGCCCCGGGGGGGGTGAGCAGTTCTTC.

The genes are TRBV18 and TRBJ1-3; 8 nucleotides line up with TRBD1. Germline lookup yields CDR1 KGHSH and CDR2 LQKENI. The CDR3 loop spans 21 amino acids. V trimming: 3 bases; J trimming: 2 bases; junction bases outside the gene matches: 21. The CDR3 coding sequence is TGTGCCAGCTCACCGAGGGGACAGGTAGGGGCCCAGGGGCCCCCTGGAAACACCATATATTTT. Encoded protein: CASSPRGQVGAQGPPGNTIYF. The full variable domain, with the rest looked up from reference TRBV18 and TRBJ1-3, is NAGVMQNPRHLVRRRGQEARLRCSPMKGHSHVYWYRQLPEEGLKFMVYLQKENIIDESGMPKERFSAEFPKEGPSILRIQQVVRGDSAAYFCASSPRGQVGAQGPPGNTIYFGEGSWLTVV.

As concerns this clone: The same CDR3 arises from other DNA sequences in this sample as well. The chain combines TRBV5-4 with TRBJ2-1; D unclear. The length of the CDR3 is 13 residues. Germline V gene data show CDR1 as SGHNT and CDR2 as YYREEE (reference sequence). Trimming left V 0 bases short and J 4 bases short, with 5 bases between. This CDR3 is CASSLVGYNEQFF. CDR3 nucleotides: TGTGCCAGCAGCTTGGTAGGTTACAATGAGCAGTTCTTC.

V gene TRBV2 combines with J gene TRBJ1-5; D is unresolved. Germline V gene data show CDR1 as SNHLY and CDR2 as FYNNEI. This CDR3 has 11 residues. With 4 bases removed from V and 16 bases from J, the gap between germline ends came to 14 bases. The CDR3 sequence is CASSVGQIQHF. Written as DNA, the CDR3 is TGTGCCAGCAGTGTAGGGCAGATCCAACATTTT.

The chain combines TRBV27 with TRBJ2-3, with TRBD2 as a possible D gene (6 bases). The germline V and J ends were trimmed by 5 bases and 4 bases, with 13 bases remaining between them. Germline V lookup: CDR1 MNHEY, CDR2 SMNVEV (reference sequence). The CDR3 runs 14 residues. CDR3 sequence: CASSGKGGPDTQYF. Here the CDR3 DNA reads TGTGCCAGCAGTGGGAAGGGAGGCCCAGATACGCAGTATTTT.

V gene TRBV28 combines with J gene TRBJ1-1, with TRBD1 matching over 7 bases. Germline V gives CDR1 MDHEN, CDR2 SYDVKM. With V trimmed by 3 bases and J by 3 bases, 7 bases remained unmatched. The CDR3 is made up of 15 amino acids. The CDR3 DNA sequence: TGTGCCAGCAGTTTGAGACAGGGCGGGGACACTGAAGCTTTCTTT. Translation: CASSLRQGGDTEAFF.

The J gene is TRBJ1-5, the V gene TRBV27, with 10 bases identical to TRBD1. V was pared by 2 bases and J by 6 bases, with 1 base of the junction left unmatched. This CDR3 contains 14 residues. The germline V gene has CDR1 MNHEY and CDR2 SMNVEV (reference sequence). CDR3 nucleotide sequence: TGTGCCAGCAGTTTAAGGACAGGGGGTCAGCCCCAGCATTTT. This gives the protein CASSLRTGGQPQHF.

The chain uses TRBV4-2 and TRBJ1-1, with TRBD1 as a possible D gene (5 bases). CDR1 is LGHNA, CDR2 YNFKEQ, per germline. CDR3 length: 15 amino acids. V lost 0 bases and J 1 base, leaving 9 bases between the germline ends. In DNA, the CDR3 is TGTGCCAGCAGCCAAGACCGAGGGGAGAACACTGAAGCTTTCTTT. Translation: CASSQDRGENTEAFF.

V is TRBV6-5 and J is TRBJ1-2; 7 positions agree with TRBD1. The CDR3 extends over 15 amino acids. Germline assignment: CDR1 MNHEY and CDR2 SVGAGI. V dropped 0 bases and J dropped 7; count of bases not matched to a gene: 8. As DNA, the CDR3 is TGTGCCAGCAGTTACTCTAACAGGGGCGGCGCTGGCTACACCTTC. As protein: CASSYSNRGGAGYTF.

V is TRBV5-1 and J is TRBJ1-1; TRBD1 matches 7 bases. The CDR3 consists of 14 residues. Germline CDR1 and CDR2: SGHRS and YFSETQ. Germline trimming cut 3 bases from V and 1 base from J; bases unmatched to any gene: 3. Here the CDR3 reads CASSSGTANTEAFF. As DNA, the CDR3 is TGCGCCAGCAGCTCCGGGACAGCGAACACTGAAGCTTTCTTT.

The table lists this clone with a count of one. The chain is built from TRBV4-2 and TRBJ2-2; 9 bases match TRBD2. J lost 1 base, V lost 0 bases, and 9 bases had no gene match. Per germline, CDR1 LGHNA and CDR2 YNFKEQ. This CDR3 comprises 19 residues. Here the CDR3 reads CASSQDPGLAVVNTGELFF. The CDR3 DNA reads as TGTGCCAGCAGCCAAGACCCGGGACTAGCAGTAGTGAACACCGGGGAGCTGTTTTTT.

The V gene is TRBV4-2, the J gene TRBJ2-3; D gene uncertain. The germline CDR1 and CDR2 sequences are LGHNA and YNFKEQ. V lost 1 base to trimming and J lost 0 bases, with 11 bases between them. The CDR3 is 16 residues long. CDR3 nucleotides: TGTGCCAGCAGCCAAGCTCGGCGGCTGAGCACAGATACGCAGTATTTT. It yields the protein CASSQARRLSTDTQYF.

The rearrangement uses TRBV18 and TRBJ1-4, with 9 bases identical to TRBD1. Germline CDR1 and CDR2: KGHSH and LQKENI. V lost 1 base, J lost 3 bases, and 6 bases stayed unmatched. CDR3 length equals 17 residues. The CDR3 reads CASSPRDRELSNEKLFF. In DNA form, the CDR3 reads TGTGCCAGCTCACCACGGGACAGGGAGTTGTCTAATGAAAAACTGTTTTTT. Variable domain in full (rest from reference TRBV18 and TRBJ1-4): NAGVMQNPRHLVRRRGQEARLRCSPMKGHSHVYWYRQLPEEGLKFMVYLQKENIIDESGMPKERFSAEFPKEGPSILRIQQVVRGDSAAYFCASSPRDRELSNEKLFFGSGTQLSVL.

The count of this clone is one. The gene calls are TRBV5-1 and TRBJ2-1, with TRBD2 as a possible D gene (5 bases). From germline, CDR1 is SGHRS and CDR2 YFSETQ. The V and J ends lost 4 bases and 7 bases respectively, with 9 bases between them. The CDR3 sequence is 12 residues long. The CDR3 loop reads CASSETRNEQFF. The DNA for the CDR3 is TGCGCCAGCAGCGAAACTAGGAATGAGCAGTTCTTC.

The V call is TRBV28, the J call TRBJ2-1, with D possibly TRBD2 on 5 matching bases. The CDR3 contains 14 residues. The V gene's germline CDR1 is MDHEN and CDR2 SYDVKM. Trimming stripped 2 bases from V and 4 bases from J, with 9 bases between. This CDR3 reads CASSLGSGYNEQFF. The CDR3 region has the DNA TGTGCCAGCAGTTTAGGGAGTGGGTACAATGAGCAGTTCTTC.

V is TRBV5-1 and J is TRBJ1-5; possible D gene TRBD1, 6 bases. Trimming removed 2 bases at V and 5 bases at J, with 11 bases between. Germline CDR1 SGHRS, CDR2 YFSETQ. The CDR3 consists of 14 residues. CDR3 residues: CASSFGGMDQPQHF. The CDR3 DNA sequence: TGCGCCAGCAGCTTCGGGGGCATGGATCAGCCCCAGCATTTT. Looking up the rest from reference TRBV5-1 and TRBJ1-5 gives the full variable domain: KAGVTQTPRYLIKTRGQQVTLSCSPISGHRSVSWYQQTPGQGLQFLFEYFSETQRNKGNFPGRFSGRQFSNSRSEMNVSTLELGDSALYLCASSFGGMDQPQHFGDGTRLSIL.

The CDR3 loop reads CASSYRSGRGNEQFF. The CDR3 nucleotides are TGTGCCAGCAGTTACCGTAGCGGGAGGGGCAATGAGCAGTTCTTC. This chain joins TRBV6-5 and TRBJ2-1; 11 bases map to TRBD2. Trimming cost V 2 bases and J 6 bases; bases outside gene matches: 3. CDR1 MNHEY and CDR2 SVGAGI come from the germline V gene. This CDR3 spans 15 amino acids.

This clone is a singleton in its sample. The chain employs TRBV18 and TRBJ1-3; no clear D gene. The CDR3 runs 15 residues. Germline V lookup: CDR1 KGHSH, CDR2 LQKENI. V was clipped by 0 bases and J by 4 bases, with 10 bases between them. The CDR3, as DNA: TGTGCCAGCTCACCACCGACCGGGGTCGGAAACACCATATATTTT. This encodes CASSPPTGVGNTIYF.

This clone was seen a single time. The chain is built from TRBV5-6 and TRBJ1-6; D gene uncertain. Per the germline V gene, CDR1 is SGHDT and CDR2 is YYEEEE. V lost 4 bases to trimming and J lost 2 bases, with 13 bases between them. The CDR3 totals 16 residues. The DNA for the CDR3 is TGTGCCAGCAGCCCCCCGGGCGGGGCCTATAATTCACCCCTCCACTTT. Protein: CASSPPGGAYNSPLHF.

The sample holds one count of this clone. At one of its ends the junction is not consistent with the germline gene, which may arise from a read error. V gene TRBV9 combines with J gene TRBJ2-3, with D possibly TRBD1 on 6 matching bases. Germline V gene data show CDR1 as SGDLS and CDR2 as YYNGEE. The CDR3 sequence is 14 residues long. The DNA of the CDR3 is TGTGCCGGCAGCCCCTACAGGGATACAGATACGCAGTATTTT. The encoded protein is CAGSPYRDTDTQYF. Together with reference TRBV9 and TRBJ2-3, the CDR3 gives the full variable domain: DSGVTQTPKHLITATGQRVTLRCSPRSGDLSVYWYQQSLDQGLQFLIQYYNGEERAKGNILERFSAQQFPDLHSELNLSSLELGDSALYFCAGSPYRDTDTQYFGPGTRLTVL.

V and J are TRBV18 and TRBJ2-3; D remains unclear. CDR3 length: 12 residues. The germline V gene encodes CDR1 KGHSH and CDR2 LQKENI. V was trimmed by 0 bases and J by 2 bases, leaving 0 bases between them. The CDR3 DNA sequence: TGTGCCAGCTCACCACCCACAGATACGCAGTATTTT. Translation: CASSPPTDTQYF.

Written as DNA, the CDR3 is TGTGCCAGCAGCTTACGGCAGGGGGCCTACGAGCAGTACTTC. Its protein is CASSLRQGAYEQYF. This sequence joins TRBV7-9 and TRBJ2-7, with 7 bases identical to TRBD1. This CDR3 is 14 amino acids long. With V trimmed by 2 bases and J by 2 bases, 3 bases remained unmatched. Germline V gives CDR1 SEHNR, CDR2 FQNEAQ (reference sequence).

This clone was counted only a few times. V gene TRBV11-2 combines with J gene TRBJ1-6, with a weak D call TRBD1 (6 bases). Trimming pared 9 bases from V and 7 bases from J, leaving 13 bases between. The CDR3 is 13 amino acids. Germline V gene lookup returns CDR1 SGHAT and CDR2 FQNNGV. CDR3 amino acids: CASGTRENSPLHF. CDR3 in DNA: TGTGCCAGTGGGACAAGGGAGAATTCACCCCTCCACTTT.

The V call is TRBV7-2, the J call TRBJ1-6, with D perhaps matching TRBD1 (5 bases). The CDR3 is made up of 14 amino acids. The germline V gene has CDR1 SGHTA and CDR2 FQGNSA. Trimming removed 3 bases from V and 6 bases from J, with 9 bases in between. The CDR3 nucleotides read TGTGCCAGCAGCTTTGACAGAATTAATTCACCCCTCCACTTT. Translating gives CASSFDRINSPLHF.

The V gene is TRBV20-1, the J gene TRBJ2-5; D is unresolved. Germline assignment: CDR1 DFQATT and CDR2 SNEGSKA (reference sequence). The length of the CDR3 is 11 residues. The V and J ends lost 6 bases and 4 bases respectively, with 9 bases between them. Here the CDR3 reads CSADIGETQYF. The CDR3 DNA sequence: TGCAGTGCCGACATAGGAGAGACCCAGTACTTC.